Following are 14 T cell receptor beta chains from one sample sequenced in a study of beta chain features in type 1 diabetes. Study results and caveats: Type 1 diabetes patients showed a moderate but significant shortening of TCRB CDR3s in all four CD4+ subsets.

Since all of the isolated RNA was reverse transcribed, expressed TCRB transcripts were what got sequenced. This table comes from immunoSEQ multiplex PCR, and its TCRdb copy is limited to in-frame clones, with some not included. The sample carries approximately 600,000 clones, roughly an eighth recorded once. For these TCRs, the target antigens are not known. The source material was naive CD4+ T cells from blood. Receptors originate from a man younger than 40 with type 1 diabetes.

This clone was seen once. The chain carries TRBV5-4 and TRBJ2-3; maybe TRBD2 (7 bases). This CDR3 region has 13 residues. Trimming left V 7 bases short and J 1 base short, with 10 bases between. Germline CDR1 reads SGHNT; CDR2 reads YYREEE (reference sequence). The CDR3: CASGGGRTDTQYF. The CDR3 bases are TGTGCCAGCGGCGGGGGCCGCACAGATACGCAGTATTTT.

The chain is built from TRBV7-2 and TRBJ1-5; D gene unclear. CDR3 length equals 14 residues. Germline-derived CDR1 and CDR2 are SGHTA and FQGNSA. The V and J ends lost 2 bases and 3 bases respectively, with 8 bases between them. CDR3 region: CASSLLPANQPQHF. The CDR3, as DNA: TGTGCCAGCAGCTTACTCCCTGCCAATCAGCCCCAGCATTTT.

This chain joins TRBV28 and TRBJ2-6; D uncertain. Trimming removed 6 bases from V and 2 bases from J, with 2 bases in between. This CDR3 is 12 amino acids long. CDR1 and CDR2 (germline): MDHEN, SYDVKM. The CDR3 region is CASRAGANVLTF. For the CDR3, the DNA is TGTGCCAGCAGGGCTGGGGCCAACGTCCTGACTTTC.

This clone has more than one count but fewer than ten. The chain links TRBV9 to TRBJ1-2, with TRBD1 matching over 8 bases. CDR1 is SGDLS and CDR2 is YYNGEE in the germline V gene. Trimming at V came to 3 bases and at J to 3 bases, leaving 13 bases not matched to a gene. This CDR3 region has 17 residues. The CDR3 protein is CASSASSAGGPDYGYTF. CDR3 in DNA: TGTGCCAGCAGCGCATCCAGCGCAGGGGGCCCTGACTATGGCTACACCTTC. Filled out from reference TRBV9 and TRBJ1-2, the complete variable domain reads DSGVTQTPKHLITATGQRVTLRCSPRSGDLSVYWYQQSLDQGLQFLIQYYNGEERAKGNILERFSAQQFPDLHSELNLSSLELGDSALYFCASSASSAGGPDYGYTFGSGTRLTVV.

The chain is built from TRBV25-1 and TRBJ1-2; 10 bases are shared with TRBD1. V lost 5 bases and J lost 6; bases outside the gene matches: 9. CDR3 size: 15 residues. Germline V gene sequence: CDR1 MGHDK, CDR2 SYGVNS. The CDR3 coding sequence is TGTGCCAGCAGTATTCCGGGACAGGGGATGGATGGCTACACCTTC. Its translation is CASSIPGQGMDGYTF.

There are a few counts of this clone. The CDR3 protein is CASSHGQPSTDTQYF. The CDR3, as DNA: TGTGCCAGCAGCCATGGCCAGCCATCCACAGATACGCAGTATTTT. The gene calls are TRBV14 and TRBJ2-3; no clear D. The V and J ends lost 3 bases and 2 bases respectively, with 12 bases between them. Germline lookup yields CDR1 SGHDN and CDR2 FVKESK. The CDR3 covers 15 residues.

A few counts support this clone. This sequence joins TRBV7-2 and TRBJ2-5, with D hard to call. Trimming removed 1 base at V and 7 bases at J, with 7 bases between. This CDR3 has 12 residues. Per the germline V gene, CDR1 is SGHTA and CDR2 is FQGNSA. The CDR3 reads CASSLGAGTQYF. CDR3 DNA: TGTGCCAGCAGCTTAGGTGCCGGGACCCAGTACTTC. Full variable domain (missing parts from reference TRBV7-2 and TRBJ2-5): GAGVSQSPSNKVTEKGKDVELRCDPISGHTALYWYRQSLGQGLEFLIYFQGNSAPDKSGLPSDRFSAERTGGSVSTLTIQRTQQEDSAVYLCASSLGAGTQYFGPGTRLLVL.

This clone was counted only a few times. The chain recombines TRBV9 with TRBJ2-5, with 11 positions matching TRBD1. With V trimmed by 2 bases and J by 5 bases, 8 bases remained unmatched. CDR1 and CDR2 from the germline V gene are SGDLS and YYNGEE. The CDR3 loop spans 16 amino acids. Here the CDR3 DNA reads TGTGCCAGCAGCGTTTACGGACAGGGGGCACGGGAGACCCAGTACTTC. Its translation: CASSVYGQGARETQYF.

This clone was detected a few times. The rearrangement joins TRBV10-3 to TRBJ1-4; 9 bases align to TRBD1. Trimming removed 6 bases from V and 8 bases from J; junction bases left unmatched: 7. This CDR3 is 14 amino acids long. Germline lookup yields CDR1 ENHRY and CDR2 SYGVKD. Here the CDR3 DNA reads TGTGCCATCAGGGGACAGGGTCTGGGAGAAAAACTGTTTTTT. Translated: CAIRGQGLGEKLFF.

This clone was detected only a few times. V is TRBV18 and J is TRBJ2-5, with D perhaps TRBD1 (5 bases). Trimming removed 2 bases from V and 3 bases from J, with 7 bases in between. Germline V gene sequence: CDR1 KGHSH, CDR2 LQKENI. This CDR3 comprises 13 residues. The CDR3 region is CASSPAGKETQYF. In DNA form, the CDR3 reads TGTGCCAGCTCACCAGCAGGGAAAGAGACCCAGTACTTC.

As concerns this clone: This sample includes further DNA sequences coding for the same CDR3. The chain combines TRBV7-9 with TRBJ1-4; D unresolved. The germline gives CDR1 SEHNR, CDR2 FQNEAQ (reference sequence). Deletions cut 2 bases from V and 1 base from J, with 8 bases between. The CDR3 totals 15 residues. CDR3 in amino acids: CASSLMEGTNEKLFF. CDR3 DNA: TGTGCCAGCAGCTTAATGGAGGGAACTAATGAAAAACTGTTTTTT.

The rearrangement joins TRBV25-1 to TRBJ1-4; possible D gene TRBD1, 6 bases. The CDR3 spans 14 residues. V lost 8 bases to trimming and J lost 3 bases, with 13 bases between them. Germline V lookup: CDR1 MGHDK, CDR2 SYGVNS. The CDR3 sequence: CASSRQAANEKLFF. The CDR3, as DNA: TGTGCCAGCTCCAGACAGGCAGCTAATGAAAAACTGTTTTTT.

This clone has only a few counts. The gene calls are TRBV7-2 and TRBJ2-3; weak D call: TRBD1 (5 bases). Germline V gene data show CDR1 as SGHTA and CDR2 as FQGNSA. Between the trimmed V and J ends, which lost 0 bases and 5 bases, there was a span of 12 bases. The CDR3 has 15 residues. The CDR3 reads CASSLAGPYRDTQYF. DNA of the CDR3: TGTGCCAGCAGCTTAGCGGGGCCCTACAGAGATACGCAGTATTTT. The variable domain in full, with the rest retrieved from reference TRBV7-2 and TRBJ2-3, is GAGVSQSPSNKVTEKGKDVELRCDPISGHTALYWYRQSLGQGLEFLIYFQGNSAPDKSGLPSDRFSAERTGGSVSTLTIQRTQQEDSAVYLCASSLAGPYRDTQYFGPGTRLTVL.

This rearrangement joins TRBV6-5 to TRBJ2-7; 7 bases are shared with TRBD2. This CDR3 is built from 14 residues. CDR1 is MNHEY, CDR2 SVGAGI, per germline. With V trimmed by 7 bases and J by 0 bases, 6 bases remained unmatched. CDR3 sequence (DNA): TGTGCCAGCACCATGGGCGGGGGCTCCTACGAGCAGTACTTC. Translation gives CASTMGGGSYEQYF.